What follows are 16 T cell receptor beta chains derived from one specimen sequenced in a study of cytomegalovirus exposure and HLA in healthy donors (dated by TCRdb to 2016 to 2017). To prepare the library, the immunoSEQ multiplex PCR assay was applied. For the multiplex PCR, a mixture combining 60 forward primers for TCR Vbeta segments and 13 reverse primers for TCR Jbeta segments was used. TCRdb's version of the immuneACCESS table is confined to in-frame rearrangements and falls short of the full clone set. An unresolved V gene accounts for under half of the shortfall where checked; the remainder is of unknown origin. The sample has more than 150,000 clones on record, over 70% of them singletons. Just over 2% of the sample rests with the top ten. What was sequenced was PBMCs. The receptors stem from a woman under 30 in good health and CMV-seropositive.

V gene TRBV29-1 combines with J gene TRBJ1-1, with a weak D call TRBD1 (6 bases). Germline V gene data show CDR1 as SQVTM and CDR2 as ANQGSEA. Trimming stripped 4 bases from V and 1 base from J, with 10 bases between. The CDR3 consists of 13 residues. Here the CDR3 reads CSVAWTANTEAFF. The CDR3, as DNA: TGCAGCGTTGCCTGGACAGCGAACACTGAAGCTTTCTTT.

The gene calls are TRBV28 and TRBJ1-5, with 11 bases that match TRBD1. The CDR3 runs to 18 residues. V shed 0 bases and J 2 bases; nucleotides not matched to a gene: 6. CDR1 is MDHEN, CDR2 SYDVKM, per germline. CDR3: CASSLWGQGGGGNQPQHF. CDR3 bases: TGTGCCAGCAGTTTATGGGGACAGGGGGGAGGTGGCAATCAGCCCCAGCATTTT. Looking up the rest from reference TRBV28 and TRBJ1-5 gives the full variable domain: DVKVTQSSRYLVKRTGEKVFLECVQDMDHENMFWYRQDPGLGLRLIYFSYDVKMKEKGDIPEGYSVSREKKERFSLILESASTNQTSMYLCASSLWGQGGGGNQPQHFGDGTRLSIL.

This clone was detected only a few times. The V call is TRBV7-3, the J call TRBJ2-2; weak D call: TRBD1 (6 bases). Germline V gene data show CDR1 as SGHTA and CDR2 as FQGTGA. V lost 5 bases, J lost 7 bases, and 14 bases lay in between. The CDR3 spans 14 residues. CDR3 protein: CASSATGWVGELFF. As DNA, the CDR3 is TGTGCCAGCAGCGCCACAGGGTGGGTCGGGGAGCTGTTTTTT.

The chain combines TRBV2 with TRBJ2-2; 7 nucleotides agree with TRBD2. The germline gives CDR1 SNHLY, CDR2 FYNNEI. The J segment lost 4 bases and the V segment lost 10 bases, leaving 9 bases of the junction unmatched. The CDR3 has 14 amino acids. The CDR3 loop is CAIPRSSGTGELFF. The CDR3 DNA is TGTGCCATTCCCCGGTCTAGCGGCACCGGGGAGCTGTTTTTT. The full variable domain, completed using reference TRBV2 and TRBJ2-2, is EPEVTQTPSHQVTQMGQEVILRCVPISNHLYFYWYRQILGQKVEFLVSFYNNEISEKSEIFDDQFSVERPDGSNFTLKIRSTKLEDSAMYFCAIPRSSGTGELFFGEGSRLTVL.

The chain has TRBV2 and TRBJ2-7; weak D call: TRBD1 (6 bases). The CDR3 is 12 amino acids. Deletions cut 5 bases from V and 4 bases from J, with 9 bases between. The germline gives CDR1 SNHLY, CDR2 FYNNEI. CDR3 sequence reads: CASSTTGYEQYF. DNA for the CDR3: TGTGCCAGCAGTACCACAGGGTACGAGCAGTACTTC.

V and J are TRBV6-1 and TRBJ2-7; 9 bases line up with TRBD1. The CDR3 is 15 residues long. Trimming removed 8 bases from V and 5 bases from J; junction bases left unmatched: 13. Germline CDR1 is MNHNS and CDR2 is SASEGT. CDR3: CASHRGLGGSDEQYF. For the CDR3, the DNA is TGTGCCAGCCACAGGGGGCTCGGGGGGAGCGACGAGCAGTACTTC.

The CDR3, as DNA: TGTGCCAGCAGGCGGGACAGGGGATTGAACACTGAAGCTTTCTTT. Amino acid sequence: CASRRDRGLNTEAFF. This sequence joins TRBV6-4 and TRBJ1-1; the match to TRBD1 covers 10 bases. Losses at the gene ends were 6 bases for V and 0 bases for J; bases not matched to a gene: 4. CDR3 size: 15 residues. Germline CDR1 is MRHNA and CDR2 is SNTAGT.

The rearrangement joins TRBV10-3 to TRBJ2-3, with TRBD2 as a possible D gene (6 bases). The CDR3 length is 13 residues. Trimming took 11 bases from V and 0 from J, leaving 12 bases between them. Germline V gene data show CDR1 as ENHRY and CDR2 as SYGVKD. The CDR3 DNA reads TGTGCCGTCGGGGGTGCTAGCACAGATACGCAGTATTTT. The encoded protein is CAVGGASTDTQYF.

The chain joins TRBV19 to TRBJ2-2, with D possibly matching TRBD1 (5 bases). The CDR3 has 12 amino acids. Germline CDR1 reads LNHDA; CDR2 reads SQIVND (reference sequence). Trimming removed 7 bases at V and 6 bases at J, with 9 bases between. Here the CDR3 DNA reads TGTGCCAGTACAGGGCGCCCCGGGGAGCTGTTTTTT. Its translation is CASTGRPGELFF.

The chain combines TRBV11-1 with TRBJ2-3; 12 bases are a match to TRBD1. The germline gives CDR1 SGHAT, CDR2 FQDESV (reference sequence). V lost 4 bases, J lost 3 bases, and 5 bases stayed unmatched. CDR3 size: 16 residues. In DNA, the CDR3 is TGTGCCAGCAGCTCGGGGGACAGGGGGCGGACAGATACGCAGTATTTT. Residues: CASSSGDRGRTDTQYF.

The rearrangement links TRBV7-2 to TRBJ2-1; no firm D call. The CDR3 contains 15 residues. V lost 5 bases and J lost 3, with 14 bases in between. Per germline, CDR1 SGHTA and CDR2 FQGNSA. In DNA, the CDR3 is TGTGCCAGCAGCCCCGCTGGGCTACTCTACAATGAGCAGTTCTTC. Translated: CASSPAGLLYNEQFF.

The chain has TRBV11-2 and TRBJ1-2, with 7 bases matching TRBD1. The CDR3 length is 13 residues. From germline, CDR1 is SGHAT and CDR2 FQNNGV. The junction had 8 bases not matched to a gene; V was cut back by 5 bases and J by 8 bases. For the CDR3, the DNA is TGTGCCAGCAGCCCCGACAGGGCGTTGGGCTACACCTTC. Its protein product is CASSPDRALGYTF.

The chain employs TRBV19 and TRBJ1-5; possible D gene TRBD1, 5 bases. The CDR3 totals 15 residues. The V and J ends lost 4 bases and 0 bases respectively, with 10 bases between them. Germline V gene lookup returns CDR1 LNHDA and CDR2 SQIVND (reference sequence). The CDR3 here is CASSTGEDSNQPQHF. CDR3 bases: TGTGCCAGTAGTACGGGGGAGGATAGCAATCAGCCCCAGCATTTT.

This clone was picked up one time. This rearrangement joins TRBV20-1 to TRBJ1-1; D call uncertain. Trimming removed 2 bases from V and 5 bases from J, with 6 bases in between. Per germline, CDR1 DFQATT and CDR2 SNEGSKA (reference sequence). This CDR3 region has 11 residues. The CDR3 region is CSARRTTEAFF. The CDR3, as DNA: TGCAGTGCTAGACGGACTACTGAAGCTTTCTTT.

The chain couples TRBV25-1 to TRBJ1-1, with a tentative D call TRBD1 (6 bases). V was pared by 7 bases and J by 8 bases, with 11 bases between. This CDR3 comprises 11 residues. Per the germline V gene, CDR1 is MGHDK and CDR2 is SYGVNS. In DNA, the CDR3 is TGTGCCAGCAAGGGGGGGGTAGAAGCTTTCTTT. This encodes CASKGGVEAFF. Using reference TRBV25-1 and TRBJ1-1 for the parts outside the CDR3, the full variable domain is EADIYQTPRYLVIGTGKKITLECSQTMGHDKMYWYQQDPGMELHLIHYSYGVNSTEKGDLSSESTVSRIRTEHFPLTLESARPSHTSQYLCASKGGVEAFFGQGTRLTVV.

This clone was detected once. This CDR3 is missing its conserved last phenylalanine or tryptophan, likely due to a read error. It is unclear where the CDR3 begins or ends on the DNA, so no DNA is shown, and the CDR3 is as TCRdb lists it. The J gene is TRBJ1-2, the V gene TRBV23-1. TRBV23-1 is classed as an ORF, of uncertain function. 10 amino acids form the CDR3, both terminal residues included. CDR3 region: CASSQSGLPL.